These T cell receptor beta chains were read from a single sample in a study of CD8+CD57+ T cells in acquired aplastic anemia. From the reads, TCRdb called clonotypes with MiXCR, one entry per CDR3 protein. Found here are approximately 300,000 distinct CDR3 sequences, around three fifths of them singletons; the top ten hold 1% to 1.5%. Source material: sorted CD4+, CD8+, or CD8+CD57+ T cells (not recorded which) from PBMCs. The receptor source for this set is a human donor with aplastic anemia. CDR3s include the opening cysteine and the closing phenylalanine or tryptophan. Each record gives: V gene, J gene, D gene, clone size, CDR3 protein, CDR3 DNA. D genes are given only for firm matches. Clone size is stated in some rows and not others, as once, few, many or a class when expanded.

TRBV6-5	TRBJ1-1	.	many	CASSSQGEAFF	TGTGCCAGCAGTTCACAGGGTGAAGCTTTCTTT
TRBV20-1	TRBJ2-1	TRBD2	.	CSASGRLAGHRTNEQFF	TGCAGTGCTAGTGGGCGACTAGCGGGCCACCGAACCAATGAGCAGTTCTTC
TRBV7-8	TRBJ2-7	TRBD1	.	CASSLAHMTGEYHEQCF	TGTGCCAGCAGCTTAGCACACATGACAGGGGAGTACCACGAGCAGTGCTTC
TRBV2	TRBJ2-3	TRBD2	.	CASATSGNSDTQYF	TGTGCCAGCGCGACTAGCGGGAATTCAGATACGCAGTATTTT
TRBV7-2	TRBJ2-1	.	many	CASSLGISGYNEQFF	TGTGCCAGCAGCTTAGGGATTTCCGGATACAATGAGCAGTTCTTC
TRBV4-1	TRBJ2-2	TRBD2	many	CASSQSSGGLTGELFF	TGCGCCAGCAGCCAATCTAGCGGGGGCCTCACCGGGGAGCTGTTTTTT
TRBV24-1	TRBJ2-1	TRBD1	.	CATSDLGQGRTNEQFF	TGTGCCACCAGTGATTTGGGACAGGGGAGAACCAATGAGCAGTTCTTC
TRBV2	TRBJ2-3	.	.	CASSGGEGTDTQYF	TGTGCCAGCAGTGGGGGGGAGGGCACAGATACGCAGTATTTT
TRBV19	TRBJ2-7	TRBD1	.	CASSGTGLREQYF	TGTGCCAGTAGCGGGACAGGGCTGCGTGAGCAGTACTTC
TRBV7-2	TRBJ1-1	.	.	CASSLGRATEAFF	TGTGCCAGCAGCCTCGGCAGGGCCACTGAAGCTTTCTTT
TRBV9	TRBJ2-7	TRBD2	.	CASSVGLAGGFSYEQYF	TGTGCCAGCAGCGTTGGTCTAGCGGGAGGGTTTTCCTACGAGCAGTACTTC
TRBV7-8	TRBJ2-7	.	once	CASSLKTVTYEQYF	TGTGCCAGCAGCCTGAAAACAGTTACCTACGAGCAGTACTTC
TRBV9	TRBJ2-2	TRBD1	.	CASSVGQAATGELFF	TGTGCCAGCAGCGTTGGACAGGCGGCAACCGGGGAGCTGTTTTTT
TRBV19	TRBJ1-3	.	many	CASSITTGNTIYF	TGTGCCAGTAGTATTACTACAGGGAACACCATATATTTT
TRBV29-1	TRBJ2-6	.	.	CSVARDSGANVLTF	TGCAGCGTTGCCAGGGACTCTGGGGCCAACGTCCTGACTTTC
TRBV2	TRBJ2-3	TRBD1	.	CASSRTGGGGRTDTQYF	TGTGCCAGCAGTCGAACAGGGGGTGGGGGCCGCACAGATACGCAGTATTTT
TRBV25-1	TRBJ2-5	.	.	CASSEFSSGTQETQYF	TGTGCCAGCAGTGAATTCTCTTCCGGGACTCAAGAGACCCAGTACTTC
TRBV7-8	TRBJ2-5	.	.	CASSFIGGQETQYF	TGTGCCAGCAGCTTTATTGGCGGGCAAGAGACCCAGTACTTC
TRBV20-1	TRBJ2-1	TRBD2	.	CSAIPGTSHEQFF	TGCAGTGCTATTCCCGGGACTAGTCATGAGCAGTTCTTC
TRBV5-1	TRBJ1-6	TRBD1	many	CASSPGTGGSSPLHF	TGCGCCAGCAGCCCCGGGACAGGGGGTAGTTCACCCCTCCACTTT
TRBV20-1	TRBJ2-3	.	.	CSARGLGASGFTDTQYF	TGCAGTGCTAGAGGATTGGGGGCTAGCGGTTTCACAGATACGCAGTATTTT
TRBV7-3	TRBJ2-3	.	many	CASSLMGTTDTQYF	TGTGCCAGCAGCTTAATGGGGACCACAGATACGCAGTATTTT
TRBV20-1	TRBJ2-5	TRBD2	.	CSARDWLAEGTGETQYF	TGCAGTGCTAGAGATTGGCTAGCGGAGGGCACCGGGGAGACCCAGTACTTC
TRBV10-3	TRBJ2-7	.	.	CAISEIADTYEQYF	TGTGCCATCAGTGAGATCGCGGACACCTACGAGCAGTACTTC